This T cell receptor beta chain was observed in a study of STAT3 mutations in large granular lymphocyte leukemia. Study context: Roughly half the longitudinally sequenced T-LGLL patients had canonical STAT3 mutations.

Study-level results: A small but highly pathogenic clone may have been missed. TCR clonotype switching after therapy occurred in about 35% of the 18 patients. At least one immunodominant TCR beta clonotype appeared in every T-cell large granular lymphocyte leukemia patient. In several patients, dominant TCR clone burden exceeded STAT3 mutant burden, suggesting STAT3 mutation arose secondarily.

Germline V gives CDR1 KGHSH, CDR2 LQKENI. Trimming shortened V by 0 bases and J by 4 bases, and 7 bases separated the two germline ends. CDR3 size: 14 residues. A single count supports this clone. Its specificity is not known. TCRdb keeps only in-frame clones here, not all; method: immunoSEQ multiplex PCR. The sample includes 30,000 to 35,000 clones, about 80% of them seen just once. This chain links TRBV18 with TRBJ2-1, with D unclear. The receptor was derived from a woman aged 45-60 years with T-cell large granular lymphocyte leukemia. Some clones in this sample may be carry-over from other donors' samples. The sequenced sample consisted of peripheral blood mononuclear cells. The CDR3 coding sequence is TGTGCCAGCTCACCACCGAACCGGTACAATGAGCAGTTCTTC. It yields the protein CASSPPNRYNEQFF.